This T cell receptor (beta chain) stems from a study of T-cell memory formation after mild COVID-19. Study outcomes and limitations: Day 37-peaking second-wave clones had unconfirmed SARS-CoV-2 specificity.

The V and J ends lost 1 base and 5 bases respectively, with 30 bases between them. Germline V gene data show CDR1 as DFQATT and CDR2 as SNEGSKA (reference sequence). The CDR3 covers 20 residues. This clonotype was seen only a few times. The antigen remains undetermined. Libraries for TCRalpha and TCRbeta carried sample barcodes and unique molecular identifiers via 5'RACE. TCRdb ran MiXCR on the 5' RACE reads and lists one entry per CDR3 protein. The sample holds 450,000 to 650,000 distinct CDR3 sequences, over 15% seen once. This chain links TRBV20-1 with TRBJ1-5, with D unclear. The receptor was derived from an adult woman who had mild COVID-19 (a few samples of this study predate the infection). Cell type and time point are not known. Material for sequencing was PBMCs or a T cell subset sorted from them (not recorded which). The CDR3 DNA is TGCAGTGCTAGAGGGAGAAGTAGGACGGCCCTTCCAGAGCGATATCAGCCCCAGCATTTT. Its translation: CSARGRSRTALPERYQPQHF.